This TCR beta chain was identified during a study of T and B cells in COVID-19 patients. Background on the study: COVID-19 patients gave peripheral blood either during active infection or after recovery. Active-infection patients were older, median roughly 73 years, than recovered patients, median about 36 years.

Overall study results and limits: Symptomatic-phase blood samples from mildly ill patients and early samples from severe cases were scarce. CD4+, regulatory T cell, CD8+ and sorted SARS-CoV-2-responsive or tetramer+ T cells were not yet sequenced.

Judged by abundance, this clonotype is medium-sized (0.01 to 0.1%). Its antigen is unknown. TRB was amplified from approximately 250-480 ng of blood genomic DNA. BIOMED2 TRB-A/B primer pools were used in multiplex TRB PCR. TCRdb analysed the multiplex PCR reads with MiXCR anew, one entry per CDR3 protein. The top ten clones hold 2.1% of a sample with 20,000 to 25,000 distinct CDR3 sequences, about 30% of them seen once. The CDR3 is 15 amino acids. Germline-derived CDR1 and CDR2 are MNHEY and SMNVEV (reference sequence). Between the trimmed V and J ends, which lost 6 bases and 2 bases, there was a span of 14 bases.

The specimen was blood. This TCR derives from a human donor who had recovered from COVID-19. V usage is TRBV27 and J usage is TRBJ2-1; D is unresolved. CDR3 bases: TGTGCCAGCAGCTTGACCCAAGGGCCCTACAATGAGCAGTTCTTC. It is translated as CASSLTQGPYNEQFF.